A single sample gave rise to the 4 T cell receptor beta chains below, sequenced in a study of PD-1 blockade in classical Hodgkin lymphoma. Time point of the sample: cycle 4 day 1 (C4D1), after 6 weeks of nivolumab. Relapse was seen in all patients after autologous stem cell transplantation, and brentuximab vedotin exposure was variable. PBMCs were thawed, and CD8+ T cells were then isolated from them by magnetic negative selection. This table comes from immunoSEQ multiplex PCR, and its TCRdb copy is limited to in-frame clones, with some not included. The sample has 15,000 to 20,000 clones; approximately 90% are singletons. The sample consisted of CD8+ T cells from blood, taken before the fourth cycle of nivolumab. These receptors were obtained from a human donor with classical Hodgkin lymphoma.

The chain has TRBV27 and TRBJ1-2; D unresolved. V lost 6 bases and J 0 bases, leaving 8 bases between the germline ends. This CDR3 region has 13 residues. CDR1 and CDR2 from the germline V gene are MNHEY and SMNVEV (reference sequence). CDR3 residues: CASSPTSNYGYTF. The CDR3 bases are TGTGCCAGCAGCCCCACTTCTAACTATGGCTACACCTTC.

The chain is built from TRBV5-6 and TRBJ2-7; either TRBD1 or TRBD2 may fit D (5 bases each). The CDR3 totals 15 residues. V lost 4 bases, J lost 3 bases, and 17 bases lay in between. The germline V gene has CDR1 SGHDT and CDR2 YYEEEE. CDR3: CASSPGMGQGYEQYF. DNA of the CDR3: TGTGCCAGCAGCCCGGGGATGGGGCAGGGCTACGAGCAGTACTTC.

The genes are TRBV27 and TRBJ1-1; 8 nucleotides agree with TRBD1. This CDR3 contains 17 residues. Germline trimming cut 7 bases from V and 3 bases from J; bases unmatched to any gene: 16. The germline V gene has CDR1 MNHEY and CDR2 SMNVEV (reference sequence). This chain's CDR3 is CASTLPGQDPIDTEAFF. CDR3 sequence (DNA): TGTGCCAGCACCCTACCGGGACAGGACCCCATTGACACTGAAGCTTTCTTT.

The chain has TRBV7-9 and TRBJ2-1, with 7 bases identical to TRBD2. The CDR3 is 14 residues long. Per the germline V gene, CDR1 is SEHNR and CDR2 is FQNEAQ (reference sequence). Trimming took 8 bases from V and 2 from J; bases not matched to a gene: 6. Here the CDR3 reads CASPRGVTYNEQFF. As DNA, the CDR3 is TGTGCCAGCCCCCGGGGGGTTACCTACAATGAGCAGTTCTTC.